Listed below are T cell receptor beta chains from one sample, sequenced in a study of blood T cell repertoires in COVID-19. The method was immunoSEQ multiplex PCR; TCRdb's version includes in-frame clones alone and lacks a portion of them. This table has some 110,000 clones, around 74% appearing once. Material for sequencing was peripheral blood. The receptors stem from a woman aged 65 to 85 with acute or convalescent COVID-19. Both conserved end residues are trimmed from each CDR3. Fields, in order: CDR3 length, V gene, J gene, CDR3 protein.

>16|TRBV7-2|TRBJ1-5
ASSFSRTGVGRNQPQH
>17|TRBV5-1|TRBJ2-6
ASSRNRQGQASGANVLT
>11|TRBV30|TRBJ1-1
AWSYNLGAEAF
>14|TRBV9|TRBJ1-1
ASSVLSSTPNTEAF
>11|TRBV4-3|TRBJ2-5
ASSQERGGTQY
>12|TRBV3-1/TRBV3-2|TRBJ2-7
ASSQEQGAYEQY
>11|TRBV7-9|TRBJ2-7
ASSLQGVYEQY
>12|TRBV19|TRBJ1-1
ASSITGGVTEAF
>12|TRBV5-6|TRBJ1-3
ASSPTGSGNTIY
>15|TRBV18|TRBJ1-1
ASSPGPRGERRTEAF
>13|TRBV7-2|TRBJ2-1
ASSPERGGYNEQF
>13|TRBV6-5|TRBJ1-4
ASSLDRATNEKLF
>9|TRBV30|TRBJ1-3
ASYGGNTIY
>14|TRBV10-3|TRBJ1-2
AINIGGAGGNYGYT
>14|TRBV6-1|TRBJ2-3
ASSEEFVGGLDTQY
>16|TRBV7-6|TRBJ1-6
ASSPVLGQGGGNSPLH
>12|TRBV5-1|TRBJ2-6
ASGTVAGANVLT
>10|TRBV18|TRBJ2-7
ASSPNNWEQY
>11|TRBV10-1|TRBJ1-2
ASSRDRVSGYT
>13|TRBV5-6|TRBJ2-7
ASSWRQGVRYEQY
>13|TRBV6-5|TRBJ1-1
ASMRSRQGYTEAF
>11|TRBV9|TRBJ1-2
ASSVDGFYGYT
>12|TRBV29-1|TRBJ1-2
SVESTGRAGGYT
>12|TRBV28|TRBJ1-2
ASSLAPSRGGYT
>14|TRBV24-1|TRBJ2-1
ATSDVQGPPFNEQF
>15|TRBV7-9|TRBJ1-3
ASSVTGTGFSGNTIY
>12|TRBV5-5|TRBJ2-7
ASSFQGLAYEQY
>12|TRBV30|TRBJ1-2
AWSPKTGGYGYT
>12|TRBV30|TRBJ2-1
AWSVLGSYNEQF